Reported below is one T cell receptor beta chain. The antigen is undetermined. J gave up 7 bases and V 2 bases, and 14 bases lay outside the gene matches. Germline V gene sequence: CDR1 SGHTA, CDR2 FQGNSA. The CDR3 sequence is 16 residues long. In the PCR, 60 Vbeta and 13 Jbeta primers were used. Here immunoSEQ multiplex PCR was the method, and the copy in TCRdb shows in-frame clones only, minus some. The sample has approximately 150,000 clones; roughly 72% are singletons. The source of the sample is a study of cytomegalovirus exposure and HLA in healthy donors. Study information: A data release that came early held 80 million or so unique TCRs from HLA-typed donors. Study results and limitations: Previous analysis showed most TCR beta V segments were productive about 87% or about 30% of the time. Highly shared sequence variants in one cluster were likely a sequencing artifact.

The sample comprised PBMCs. The sequence was obtained from a man aged 40-49 years in good health and CMV-seronegative. The rearrangement uses TRBV7-2 and TRBJ2-7; TRBD2 agrees at 7 bases. The CDR3 sequence: CASSLWVREPTGEQYF. The CDR3 nucleotides read TGTGCCAGCAGCTTATGGGTGCGGGAGCCAACGGGGGAGCAGTACTTC.